Described below is a single TCR beta chain sequence and its context. As yet, its antigen is unknown. CDR1 and CDR2 (germline): DFQATT, SNEGSKA (reference sequence). The ends were cut back, 5 bases at V and 3 bases at J, with 14 bases in the middle. The CDR3 loop spans 13 amino acids. The data stem from a study of post-analysis software for immune sequencing data. Carried by the TCR beta cDNA libraries were unique molecular identifiers. T cells numbering about 0.9 to 10 million yielded cDNA molecules that totaled roughly 500,000. TCRdb used MiXCR to reprocess the PCR reads, holding one entry per CDR3 protein. The data show around 400,000 distinct CDR3 sequences, approximately 39% seen once. Study-wide points: Patients had higher frequencies than controls of about 5 TRBV segments, including TRBV5-6, TRBV5-1 and TRBV20-1.

This sequence joins TRBV20-1 and TRBJ2-7; D unresolved. The sequencing input was blood. This sequence originates from a girl between 2 and 10 years old with multiple sclerosis. CDR3 loop: CSASKGSRYEQYF. The CDR3 nucleotides read TGCAGTGCTTCAAAGGGAAGTCGCTACGAGCAGTACTTC.